This T cell receptor beta chain was recovered during a study of shared clonotypes between healthy human individuals. Concerning this clone: Its matching antigen is unknown.

The DNA input per sorted-subset replicate PCR was approximately 210 ng, corresponding to around 30,000 T cell genomes. Assay: immunoSEQ multiplex PCR; the TCRdb copy retains only in-frame clones and omits some. Of over a million clones in the sample, 70% to 80% are singletons; the top ten hold about 1.5%. Notes on the study in general: Sharing of clonotypes among donors was expected to vary with sequencing depth. Sample collection involved blood only; tissue repertoires are likely different.

Looked up from germline, CDR1 is GTSNPN and CDR2 is SVGIG (reference sequence). V lost 0 bases to trimming and J lost 5 bases, with 7 bases between them. The CDR3 length is 12 residues. The chain employs TRBV30 and TRBJ1-2, with a possible D match to TRBD1 (5 bases). The sequence was obtained from a man between 18 and 35 years old in good health. Sequenced sample: memory CD4+ T cells sorted from blood. The subset here: CD45RA-negative fraction. CDR3 in amino acids: CAWSVKGYGYTF. The CDR3 coding sequence is TGTGCCTGGAGTGTAAAGGGGTATGGCTACACCTTC. Full variable domain (remainder filled in from reference TRBV30 and TRBJ1-2): SQTIHQWPATLVQPVGSPLSLECTVEGTSNPNLYWYRQAAGRGLQLLFYSVGIGQISSEVPQNLSASRPQDRQFILSSKKLLLSDSGFYLCAWSVKGYGYTFGSGTRLTVV.